This T cell receptor (beta chain) was profiled in a study of graft-versus-host responses after intestinal transplantation (dated by TCRdb to the early 2020s). Looking at the study overall: The transplants that recipients received were multivisceral, liver-intestinal, or isolated intestinal. Every recipient was given anti-thymocyte globulin induction, then maintenance tacrolimus and steroids for roughly 3 years. After intestinal transplantation, graft-versus-host and host-versus-graft alloreactive T cell clones were followed in the graft, circulation and bone marrow using bulk TCR-beta CDR3 sequencing. Alloreactive clones were identified by sequencing pre-transplant mixed lymphocyte reaction products and comparing these products with unstimulated pre-transplant donor and recipient T cells. A cohort of some 24 intestinal transplant recipients, including one retransplant, was enrolled, and a few patients lacking pretransplant specimens were excluded. A peak of at least 4% donor T cells among recipient peripheral blood mononuclear cells was the definition used for donor T cell macrochimerism. Samples from a few later patients were sequenced in-house on an Illumina MiSeq with MiXCR processing rather than by the commercial service.

Blood samples were collected up to 4 times in the first month after transplant and then at least monthly when available. The CDR3 numbers 17 residues from cysteine through phenylalanine. Just CDR3 DNA is preserved here, 51 bases in frame from base 1. The germline V gene gives CDR1 as SGHRS and CDR2 as YFSETQ. V lost 4 bases and J lost 6 bases, and the count of bases not matched to a germline gene is 15. General study outcomes and caveats: GvH clones were detected in recipient bone marrow, and some appeared earlier in ileal mucosa or blood, consistent with an intestinal mucosal origin. In patients with donor T cell macrochimerism, the allografts had high GvH to HvG T cell clonal ratios. The relatively low number and heterogeneity of intestinal transplant patients limited the conclusions. Early after transplant, peak levels of circulating GvH clones were found to be associated with declines in HvG clones.

On this clone: It has no known antigen specificity. Per-nucleotide qualities are absent, and no much larger clonotype sits a single base away.

To prepare the library, the immunoSEQ multiplex PCR assay was applied. High-throughput TCR-beta CDR3 sequencing of genomic DNA from most patients was performed by Adaptive Biotechnologies. For the original study's pipeline: TCR sequencing data were retrieved from Adaptive's ImmunoSEQ software for around 20 patients, whereas three other patients were processed with MiXCR and VDJtools. CDR3 nucleotide sequences shared between donor and recipient were removed because their origin could not be assigned. At least 2-fold expansion over unstimulated cells and a minimum CFSE-low frequency of 0.002% (template counts) or 0.001% (read counts) were required for clones to be classified as alloreactive. Clones detected in sequenced pre-transplant spleen, lymph node, or MLR CFSE-low populations of the donor or recipient were defined as mappable. Cumulative frequency of alloreactive clones was calculated as a percentage of all sequences weighted by copy number. The source is immuneACCESS, and TCRdb retained only in-frame sequences with V and J called. Part of the clones is not carried over; for the studies checked, unresolved V genes explain less than half of this, and the remainder is unexplained. The V and J calls and clone size come from that table; D and trimming were worked out from the DNA. For this sample there are 30,000 to 40,000 clones; about 95% appear just once. The ten most abundant clones make up 0.75% to 0.95% of the sample.

The sequence joins TRBV5-1 to TRBJ1-4; TRBD1 lines up with 7 middle nucleotides. The receptor's source is a human patient who received an intestinal transplant, so some T cells may come from the graft donor. The starting material was PBMCs, obtained 16 days after intestinal transplant. The CDR3 protein sequence reads: CASSPQGVGGFDEKLFF. The DNA sequence is given as TGCGCCAGCAGCCCGCAGGGGGTCGGTGGGTTTGATGAAAAACTGTTTTTT.